Listed below are T cell receptor beta chains from one sample, sequenced in a study of OX40 agonist ivuxolimab in advanced cancers. Only in-frame clones appear in the TCRdb table, and some are missing; sequencing was by immunoSEQ multiplex PCR. The repertoire consists of about 71,000 clones, with roughly 77% occurring once and the leading ten covering about 5%. The sample consisted of CD4+ or CD8+ T cells sorted from blood, taken in a trial of the OX40 agonist ivuxolimab. All receptors derive from an adult with an advanced solid tumor such as melanoma, head and neck, liver or kidney cancer. CDR3s include the opening cysteine and the closing phenylalanine or tryptophan. The D gene is left open where the match is weak. Clone sizes are given selectively: once, few, many, or a class where the clone is expanded.

CDR3,DNA,size,V,J,D
CASSPQGLGSPLHF,TGTGCCAGCAGCCCCCAGGGTCTGGGTTCACCCCTCCACTTT,.,TRBV2,TRBJ1-6,.
CASSYEGANSPLHF,TGTGCCAGCAGTTACGAGGGGGCCAATTCACCCCTCCACTTT,.,TRBV6-5,TRBJ1-6,TRBD1
CAISDPPKGATEAFF,TGTGCCATCAGTGACCCGCCTAAGGGCGCGACTGAAGCTTTCTTT,once,TRBV10-3,TRBJ1-1,.
CASSYSSQGHYEQYF,TGTGCCAGCAGTTACTCGAGTCAGGGGCACTACGAGCAGTACTTC,once,TRBV6-5,TRBJ2-7,.
CASSLVVGTSGNTIYF,TGTGCCAGCAGCTTAGTCGTGGGGACCTCTGGAAACACCATATATTTT,.,TRBV7-2,TRBJ1-3,.
CASSSASPGEQFF,TGTGCCAGCAGCTCCGCTAGCCCCGGTGAGCAGTTCTTC,.,TRBV11-2,TRBJ2-1,.
CASSQPQYSSGNTIYF,TGCGCCAGCAGCCAGCCACAGTACAGCTCTGGAAACACCATATATTTT,.,TRBV4-1,TRBJ1-3,.
CASSLFGGELGINYGYTF,TGTGCCAGCAGCTTATTTGGAGGGGAACTGGGGATCAACTATGGCTACACCTTC,.,TRBV7-9,TRBJ1-2,.
CASSFRGRGDGNQYF,TGTGCCAGCAGCTTCAGGGGCAGGGGAGATGGGAACCAGTACTTC,.,TRBV11-2,TRBJ2-5,.
CASSEVANTGELFF,TGTGCCAGCAGTGAAGTAGCGAACACCGGGGAGCTGTTTTTT,.,TRBV25-1,TRBJ2-2,.
CAWSERLNTEAFF,TGTGCCTGGAGTGAACGCCTGAACACTGAAGCTTTCTTT,.,TRBV30,TRBJ1-1,.
CASTPEAAANEQFF,TGTGCCAGCACCCCCGAGGCGGCCGCCAATGAGCAGTTCTTC,.,TRBV2,TRBJ2-1,.
CSARQGTEAFF,TGCAGTGCTAGACAGGGCACTGAAGCTTTCTTT,.,TRBV20-1,TRBJ1-1,.
CASSIERNTEAFF,TGTGCCAGCAGTATCGAAAGAAACACTGAAGCTTTCTTT,.,TRBV6-6,TRBJ1-1,.
CASSLSGTMNTEAFF,TGTGCCAGCAGCCTCTCAGGGACAATGAACACTGAAGCTTTCTTT,.,TRBV7-9,TRBJ1-1,.
CASSRQGDQPQHF,TGTGCCAGCAGTCGACAGGGCGATCAGCCCCAGCATTTT,.,TRBV7-2,TRBJ1-5,TRBD1
CAARAQDSNQPQHF,TGTGCCGCCCGAGCGCAGGATAGCAATCAGCCCCAGCATTTT,.,TRBV19,TRBJ1-5,.
CASSQAHRAGAGGYTF,TGCGCCAGCAGCCAGGCCCATCGGGCGGGGGCTGGTGGCTACACCTTC,.,TRBV4-3,TRBJ1-2,.
CASSSPKGLAGSTDTQYF,TGTGCCAGCAGCTCACCCAAAGGACTAGCGGGAAGCACAGATACGCAGTATTTT,.,TRBV7-9,TRBJ2-3,TRBD2
CASSDQAGAYEQYF,TGTGCCAGCAGTGACCAAGCGGGGGCCTACGAGCAGTACTTC,few,TRBV6-4,TRBJ2-7,TRBD2
CASSFGAGADGYTF,TGTGCCAGCAGCTTTGGGGCGGGGGCCGATGGCTACACCTTC,.,TRBV7-9,TRBJ1-2,.
CASSLTDRGHLNTEAFF,TGTGCCAGCAGCCTCACTGACAGGGGGCACCTGAACACTGAAGCTTTCTTT,.,TRBV11-2,TRBJ1-1,TRBD1
CASSIADRQALEAFF,TGTGCCAGCAGCATCGCGGACAGACAAGCCCTTGAAGCTTTCTTT,.,TRBV7-9,TRBJ1-1,.
CASGLVIGTGVPYGYTF,TGTGCTAGTGGTTTGGTGATCGGGACAGGGGTCCCCTATGGCTACACCTTC,.,TRBV12-5,TRBJ1-2,TRBD1
CASIASGSWTVNEQFF,TGTGCCAGCATAGCTAGCGGGAGTTGGACGGTCAATGAGCAGTTCTTC,.,TRBV28,TRBJ2-1,TRBD2
CASSLNMDVNYGYTF,TGTGCCAGCAGCCTAAACATGGATGTTAACTATGGCTACACCTTC,.,TRBV5-6,TRBJ1-2,.
CASSYGRGQPQHF,TGTGCCAGCAGTTACGGCAGGGGCCAGCCCCAGCATTTT,.,TRBV6-5,TRBJ1-5,.
CASSYFSPVNGNTIYF,TGTGCCAGCAGTTACTTTTCCCCAGTAAATGGAAACACCATATATTTT,.,TRBV6-5,TRBJ1-3,.
CASSQTGSATNEKLFF,TGTGCCAGCAGCCAGACAGGGAGTGCAACTAATGAAAAACTGTTTTTT,.,TRBV4-2,TRBJ1-4,TRBD1
CASGVAYEQYF,TGTGCCTCGGGGGTTGCCTACGAGCAGTACTTC,few,TRBV7-6,TRBJ2-7,.
CASSIENTGELFF,TGTGCCAGTAGTATTGAGAACACCGGGGAGCTGTTTTTT,.,TRBV19,TRBJ2-2,.
CASSFDRDRAHEQYF,TGTGCCAGCAGCTTCGACAGGGACAGGGCTCACGAGCAGTACTTC,.,TRBV11-1,TRBJ2-7,TRBD1
CASRPPSGHYGYTF,TGTGCCAGCAGACCGCCCTCGGGCCACTATGGCTACACCTTC,.,TRBV6-5,TRBJ1-2,.
CASSSGQGSPPTEAFF,TGTGCCAGCAGTTCTGGACAGGGCAGTCCCCCGACTGAAGCTTTCTTT,once,TRBV5-4,TRBJ1-1,TRBD1
CASSYSPSISTDTQYF,TGTGCCAGCAGTTACTCCCCTAGCATCAGCACAGATACGCAGTATTTT,.,TRBV6-5,TRBJ2-3,.
CASSISRGSGASYNEQFF,TGTGCCAGCAGCATAAGCAGAGGGAGTGGGGCCTCCTACAATGAGCAGTTCTTC,.,TRBV9,TRBJ2-1,.
CSVEREWGEQFF,TGCAGCGTTGAGAGAGAATGGGGTGAGCAGTTCTTC,.,TRBV29-1,TRBJ2-1,.
CSAGRGEDTEAFF,TGCAGCGCCGGGCGGGGAGAAGACACTGAAGCTTTCTTT,.,TRBV29-1,TRBJ1-1,.
CASSQGSRVDEKLFF,TGTGCCAGCAGCCAAGGTAGCAGGGTCGATGAAAAACTGTTTTTT,.,TRBV4-2,TRBJ1-4,.
CSVLRKLKSLTYEQYF,TGCAGCGTTTTGAGGAAACTCAAATCACTGACCTACGAGCAGTACTTC,.,TRBV29-1,TRBJ2-7,.
CASASGGAGEQFF,TGTGCCAGCGCTAGCGGGGGGGCCGGAGAGCAGTTCTTC,.,TRBV18,TRBJ2-1,TRBD2
CASSLEVGGYGYTF,TGTGCCAGCAGCTTAGAAGTCGGCGGCTATGGCTACACCTTC,once,TRBV11-2,TRBJ1-2,.
CASSQDLIADTQYF,TGTGCCAGCAGCCAAGATTTGATCGCAGATACGCAGTATTTT,.,TRBV5-4,TRBJ2-3,.
CASRGGGTANTGELFF,TGTGCCAGCAGAGGGGGAGGGACAGCGAACACCGGGGAGCTGTTTTTT,once,TRBV7-3,TRBJ2-2,.
CASSPPGANVLTF,TGTGCCAGCAGCCCGCCTGGGGCCAACGTCCTGACTTTC,.,TRBV7-2,TRBJ2-6,.
CASSDGRSETQYF,TGTGCCAGCAGCGATGGTCGTTCGGAGACCCAGTACTTC,.,TRBV7-9,TRBJ2-5,.
CATRLSGSETQYF,TGTGCCACGAGATTGAGCGGGAGTGAGACCCAGTACTTC,.,TRBV14,TRBJ2-5,TRBD2
CASSVQGGKNINEQFF,TGCGCCAGCAGTGTCCAGGGGGGAAAGAATATCAATGAGCAGTTCTTC,.,TRBV5-1,TRBJ2-1,.
CASSEARGLDYGYTF,TGTGCCAGCAGCGAGGCTAGGGGGCTCGACTATGGCTACACCTTC,few,TRBV9,TRBJ1-2,TRBD1